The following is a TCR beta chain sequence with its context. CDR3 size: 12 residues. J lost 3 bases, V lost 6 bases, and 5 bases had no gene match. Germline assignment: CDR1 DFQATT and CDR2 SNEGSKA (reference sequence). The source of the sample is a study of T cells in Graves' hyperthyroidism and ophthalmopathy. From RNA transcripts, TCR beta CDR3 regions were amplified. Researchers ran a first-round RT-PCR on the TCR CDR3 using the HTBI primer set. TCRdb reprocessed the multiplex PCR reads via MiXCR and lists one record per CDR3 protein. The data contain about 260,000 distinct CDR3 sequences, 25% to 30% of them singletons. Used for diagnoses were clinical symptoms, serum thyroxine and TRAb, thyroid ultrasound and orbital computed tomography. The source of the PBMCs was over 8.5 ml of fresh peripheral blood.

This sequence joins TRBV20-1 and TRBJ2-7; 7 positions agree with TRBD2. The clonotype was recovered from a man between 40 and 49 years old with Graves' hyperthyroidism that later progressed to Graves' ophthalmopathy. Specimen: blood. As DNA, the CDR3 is TGCAGTGCGCGGACTAGTGTCTACGAGCAGTACTTC. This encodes CSARTSVYEQYF.